One sample yielded the 4 T cell receptor beta chains listed below, sequenced in a study of cytomegalovirus exposure and HLA in healthy donors. The PCR was carried out with 60 Vbeta primers and 13 Jbeta primers. TCRdb's table, derived via immunoSEQ multiplex PCR, lists solely in-frame clones and lacks some. Of about 150,000 clones detected, roughly four fifths appear once; the ten largest clones hold roughly 1.6%. Sequencing was carried out using PBMCs. Receptor source: a man in his forties in good health and CMV-seronegative.

The sample holds a few counts of this clone. Written as DNA, the CDR3 is TGTGCCAGCACCCCAACGCGGGGAACAGGACTTTACGAGCAGTACTTC. Translation gives CASTPTRGTGLYEQYF. The chain combines TRBV6-6 with TRBJ2-7; the D gene is possibly TRBD2 (6 bases). Germline V gene lookup returns CDR1 MNHNY and CDR2 SVGAGI (reference sequence). Trimming left V 7 bases short and J 4 bases short, with 23 bases between. The length of the CDR3 is 16 residues.

The V gene is TRBV28, the J gene TRBJ2-1; D unresolved. The CDR3 runs to 15 residues. CDR1 and CDR2 (germline): MDHEN, SYDVKM. Between the trimmed V and J ends, which lost 0 bases and 8 bases, there was a span of 14 bases. CDR3 sequence: CASSLWAARSHEQFF. Written as DNA, the CDR3 is TGTGCCAGCAGTTTATGGGCCGCGCGGTCCCATGAGCAGTTCTTC. The full variable domain, with the rest looked up from reference TRBV28 and TRBJ2-1, is DVKVTQSSRYLVKRTGEKVFLECVQDMDHENMFWYRQDPGLGLRLIYFSYDVKMKEKGDIPEGYSVSREKKERFSLILESASTNQTSMYLCASSLWAARSHEQFFGPGTRLTVL.

The chain is built from TRBV11-2 and TRBJ1-3; D perhaps matches TRBD1 (5 bases). In germline, CDR1 is SGHAT, CDR2 FQNNGV. Trimming took off 4 bases at V and 6 bases at J, with 13 bases between the two ends. This CDR3 is built from 14 residues. CDR3 in amino acids: CASSSRGSINTIYF. Written as DNA, the CDR3 is TGTGCCAGCAGCTCAAGGGGCAGTATAAACACCATATATTTT.

On this clone: A junction end diverges from the germline sequence, so it may reflect a read error. This sequence joins TRBV7-3 and TRBJ2-7; D ambiguous. CDR3 length: 13 residues. In germline, CDR1 is SGHTA, CDR2 FQGTGA. The DNA of the CDR3 is TGTGCCAGCAGTCCCGACACCTCCGACGAGCAGTACTTC. Its protein product is CASSPDTSDEQYF.